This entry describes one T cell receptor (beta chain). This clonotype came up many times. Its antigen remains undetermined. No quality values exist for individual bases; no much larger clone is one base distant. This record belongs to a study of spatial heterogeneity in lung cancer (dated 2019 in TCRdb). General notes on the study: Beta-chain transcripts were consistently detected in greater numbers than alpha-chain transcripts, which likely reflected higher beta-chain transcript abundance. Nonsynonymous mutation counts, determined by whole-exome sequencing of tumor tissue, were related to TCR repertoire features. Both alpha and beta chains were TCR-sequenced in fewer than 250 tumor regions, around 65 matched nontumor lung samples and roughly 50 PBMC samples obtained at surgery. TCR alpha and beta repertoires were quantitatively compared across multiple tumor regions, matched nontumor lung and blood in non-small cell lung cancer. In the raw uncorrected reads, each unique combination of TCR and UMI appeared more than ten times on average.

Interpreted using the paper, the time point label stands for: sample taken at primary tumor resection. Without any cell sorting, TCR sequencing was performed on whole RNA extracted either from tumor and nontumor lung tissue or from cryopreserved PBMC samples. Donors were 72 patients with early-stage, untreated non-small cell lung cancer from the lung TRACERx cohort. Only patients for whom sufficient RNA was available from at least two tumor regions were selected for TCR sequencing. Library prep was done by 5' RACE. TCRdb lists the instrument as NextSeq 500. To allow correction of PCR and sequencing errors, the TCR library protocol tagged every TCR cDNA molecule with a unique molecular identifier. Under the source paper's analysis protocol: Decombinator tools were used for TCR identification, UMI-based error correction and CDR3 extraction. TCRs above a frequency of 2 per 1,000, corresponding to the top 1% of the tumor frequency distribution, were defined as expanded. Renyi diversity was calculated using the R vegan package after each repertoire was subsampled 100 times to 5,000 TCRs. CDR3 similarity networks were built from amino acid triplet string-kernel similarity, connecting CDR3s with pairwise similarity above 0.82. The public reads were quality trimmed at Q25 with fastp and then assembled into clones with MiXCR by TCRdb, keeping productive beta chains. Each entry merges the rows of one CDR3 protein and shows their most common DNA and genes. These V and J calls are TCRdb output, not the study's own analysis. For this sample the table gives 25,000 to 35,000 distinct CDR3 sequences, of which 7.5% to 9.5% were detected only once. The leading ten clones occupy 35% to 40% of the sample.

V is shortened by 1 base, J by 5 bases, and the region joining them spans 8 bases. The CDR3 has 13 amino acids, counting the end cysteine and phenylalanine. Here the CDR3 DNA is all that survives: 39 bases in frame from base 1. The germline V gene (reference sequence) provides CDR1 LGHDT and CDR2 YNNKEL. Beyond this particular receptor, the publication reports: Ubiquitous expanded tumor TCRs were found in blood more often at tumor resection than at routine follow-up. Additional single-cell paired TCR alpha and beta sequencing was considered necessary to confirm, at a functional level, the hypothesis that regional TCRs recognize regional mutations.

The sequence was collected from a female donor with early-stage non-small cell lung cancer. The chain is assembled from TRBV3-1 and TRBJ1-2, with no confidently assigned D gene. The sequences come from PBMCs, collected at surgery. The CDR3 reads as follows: CASSQVKGYGYTF. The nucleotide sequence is TGTGCCAGCAGCCAAGTAAAAGGGTATGGCTACACCTTC.